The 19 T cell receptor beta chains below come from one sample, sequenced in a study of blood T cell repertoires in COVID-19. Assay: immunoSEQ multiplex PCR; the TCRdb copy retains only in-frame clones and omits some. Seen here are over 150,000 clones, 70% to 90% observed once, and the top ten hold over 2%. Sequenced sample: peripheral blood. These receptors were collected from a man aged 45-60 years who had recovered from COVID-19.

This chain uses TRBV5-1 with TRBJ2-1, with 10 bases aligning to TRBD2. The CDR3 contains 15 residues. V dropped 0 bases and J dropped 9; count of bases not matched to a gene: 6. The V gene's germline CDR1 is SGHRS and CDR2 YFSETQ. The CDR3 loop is CASSLGLAGASEQFF. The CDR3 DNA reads TGCGCCAGCAGCTTGGGGCTAGCGGGAGCGTCTGAGCAGTTCTTC.

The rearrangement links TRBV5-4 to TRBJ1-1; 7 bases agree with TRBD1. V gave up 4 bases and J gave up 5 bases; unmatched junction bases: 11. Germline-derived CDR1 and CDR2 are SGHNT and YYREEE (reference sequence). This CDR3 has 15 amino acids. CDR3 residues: CASSGVRGQSTEAFF. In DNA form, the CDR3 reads TGTGCCAGCAGCGGGGTTAGGGGGCAGAGTACTGAAGCTTTCTTT.

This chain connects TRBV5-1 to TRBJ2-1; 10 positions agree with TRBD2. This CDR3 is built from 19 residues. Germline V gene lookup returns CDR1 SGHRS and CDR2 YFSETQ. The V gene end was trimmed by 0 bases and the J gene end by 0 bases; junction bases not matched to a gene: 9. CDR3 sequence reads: CASSLGSLAGALSYNEQFF. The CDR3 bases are TGCGCCAGCAGCTTGGGGTCGCTAGCGGGGGCCCTCTCCTACAATGAGCAGTTCTTC.

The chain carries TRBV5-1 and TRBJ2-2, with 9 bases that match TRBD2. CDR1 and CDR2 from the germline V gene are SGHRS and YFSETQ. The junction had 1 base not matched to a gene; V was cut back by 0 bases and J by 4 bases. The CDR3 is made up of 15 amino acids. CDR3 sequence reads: CASSLETSGTGELFF. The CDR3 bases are TGCGCCAGCAGCTTGGAGACTAGCGGCACCGGGGAGCTGTTTTTT.

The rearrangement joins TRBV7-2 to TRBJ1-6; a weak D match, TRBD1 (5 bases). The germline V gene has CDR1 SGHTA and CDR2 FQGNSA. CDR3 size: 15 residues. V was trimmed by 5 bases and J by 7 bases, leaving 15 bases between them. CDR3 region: CASSASGTPNSPLHF. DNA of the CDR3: TGTGCCAGCAGCGCATCTGGGACTCCGAATTCACCCCTCCACTTT.

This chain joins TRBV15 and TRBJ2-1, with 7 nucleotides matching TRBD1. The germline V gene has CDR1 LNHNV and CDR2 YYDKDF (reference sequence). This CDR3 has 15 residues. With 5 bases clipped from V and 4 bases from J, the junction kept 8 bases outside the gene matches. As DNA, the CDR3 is TGTGCCACCAGCGGACTGGGACAGATATACAATGAGCAGTTCTTC. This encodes CATSGLGQIYNEQFF.

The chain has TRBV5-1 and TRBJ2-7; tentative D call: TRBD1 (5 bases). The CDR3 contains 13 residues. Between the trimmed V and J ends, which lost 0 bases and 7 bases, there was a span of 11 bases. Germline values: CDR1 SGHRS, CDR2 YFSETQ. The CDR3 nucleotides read TGCGCCAGCAGCTTGGCAGGGATTAAAGAGCAGTACTTC. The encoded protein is CASSLAGIKEQYF.

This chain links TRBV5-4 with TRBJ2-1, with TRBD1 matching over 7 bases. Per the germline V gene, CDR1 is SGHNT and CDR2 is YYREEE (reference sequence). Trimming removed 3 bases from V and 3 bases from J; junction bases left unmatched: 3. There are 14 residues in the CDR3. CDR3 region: CASSSRTGYNEQFF. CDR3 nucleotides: TGTGCCAGCAGCTCAAGGACAGGCTACAATGAGCAGTTCTTC.

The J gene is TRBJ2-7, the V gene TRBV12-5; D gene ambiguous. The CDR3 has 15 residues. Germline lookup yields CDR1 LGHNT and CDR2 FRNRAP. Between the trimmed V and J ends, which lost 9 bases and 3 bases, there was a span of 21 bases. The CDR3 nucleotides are TGTGCTAGCCCCCACGTCCCCGGAGATCACTACGAGCAGTACTTC. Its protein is CASPHVPGDHYEQYF.

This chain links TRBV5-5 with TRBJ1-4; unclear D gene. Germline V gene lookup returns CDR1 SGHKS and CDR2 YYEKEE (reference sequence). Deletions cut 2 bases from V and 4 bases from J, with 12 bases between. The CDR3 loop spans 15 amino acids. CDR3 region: CASSFSGSNNEKLFF. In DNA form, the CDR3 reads TGTGCCAGCAGCTTCTCCGGGTCTAATAATGAAAAACTGTTTTTT. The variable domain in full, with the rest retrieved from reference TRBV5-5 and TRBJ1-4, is DAGVTQSPTHLIKTRGQQVTLRCSPISGHKSVSWYQQVLGQGPQFIFQYYEKEERGRGNFPDRFSARQFPNYSSELNVNALLLGDSALYLCASSFSGSNNEKLFFGSGTQLSVL.

The CDR3: CASSEARTNTGELFF. As DNA, the CDR3 is TGTGCCAGCAGTGAGGCGCGGACGAACACCGGGGAGCTGTTTTTT. The V and J genes are TRBV2 and TRBJ2-2; no reliable D call. Germline V gene lookup returns CDR1 SNHLY and CDR2 FYNNEI. V dropped 3 bases and J dropped 0 bases, with 8 bases sitting between them. There are 15 residues in the CDR3.

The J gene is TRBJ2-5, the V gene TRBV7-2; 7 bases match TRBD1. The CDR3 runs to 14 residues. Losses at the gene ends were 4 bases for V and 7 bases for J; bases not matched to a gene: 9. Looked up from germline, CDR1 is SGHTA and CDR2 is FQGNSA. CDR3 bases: TGTGCCAGCAGCTCCCGACAGGGCTGGGGGACCCAGTACTTC. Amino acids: CASSSRQGWGTQYF.

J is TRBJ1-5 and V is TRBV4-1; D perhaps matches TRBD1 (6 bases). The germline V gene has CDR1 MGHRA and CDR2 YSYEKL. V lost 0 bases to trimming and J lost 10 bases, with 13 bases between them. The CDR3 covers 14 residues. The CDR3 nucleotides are TGCGCCAGCAGCCAAGATGGACACAGGGTCCCCCAGCATTTT. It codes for CASSQDGHRVPQHF.

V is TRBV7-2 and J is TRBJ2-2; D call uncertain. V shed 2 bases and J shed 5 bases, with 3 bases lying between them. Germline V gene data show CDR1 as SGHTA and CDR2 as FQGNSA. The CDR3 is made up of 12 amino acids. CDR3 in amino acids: CASSLQTGELFF. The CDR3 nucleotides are TGTGCCAGCAGCTTACAAACCGGGGAGCTGTTTTTT.

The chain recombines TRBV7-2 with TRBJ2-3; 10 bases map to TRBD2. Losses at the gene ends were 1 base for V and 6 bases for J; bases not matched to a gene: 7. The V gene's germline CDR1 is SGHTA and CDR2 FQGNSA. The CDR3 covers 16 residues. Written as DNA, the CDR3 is TGTGCCAGCAGCTTAGGTCGGTCTAGCGGGAGTGATACGCAGTATTTT. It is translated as CASSLGRSSGSDTQYF.

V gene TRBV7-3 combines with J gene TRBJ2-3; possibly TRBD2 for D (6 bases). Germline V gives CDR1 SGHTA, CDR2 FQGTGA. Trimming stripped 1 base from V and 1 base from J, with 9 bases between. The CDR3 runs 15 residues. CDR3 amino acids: CASSLRRDRTDTQYF. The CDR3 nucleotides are TGTGCCAGCAGCTTAAGGCGGGATCGCACAGATACGCAGTATTTT. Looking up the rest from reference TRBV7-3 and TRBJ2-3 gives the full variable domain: GAGVSQTPSNKVTEKGKYVELRCDPISGHTALYWYRQSLGQGPEFLIYFQGTGAADDSGLPNDRFFAVRPEGSVSTLKIQRTERGDSAVYLCASSLRRDRTDTQYFGPGTRLTVL.

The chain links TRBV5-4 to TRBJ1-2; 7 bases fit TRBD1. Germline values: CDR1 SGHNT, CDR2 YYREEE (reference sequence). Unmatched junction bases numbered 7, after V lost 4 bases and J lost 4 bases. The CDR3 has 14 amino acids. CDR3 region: CASSRQGESYGYTF. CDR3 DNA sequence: TGTGCCAGCAGCCGACAGGGTGAGAGCTATGGCTACACCTTC.

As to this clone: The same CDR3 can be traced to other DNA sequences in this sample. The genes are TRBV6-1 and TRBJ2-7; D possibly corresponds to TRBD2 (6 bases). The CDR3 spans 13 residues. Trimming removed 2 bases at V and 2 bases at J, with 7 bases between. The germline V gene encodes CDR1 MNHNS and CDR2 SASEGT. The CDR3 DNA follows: TGTGCCAGCAGTGAATCGGGGGCCTACGAGCAGTACTTC. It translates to CASSESGAYEQYF.

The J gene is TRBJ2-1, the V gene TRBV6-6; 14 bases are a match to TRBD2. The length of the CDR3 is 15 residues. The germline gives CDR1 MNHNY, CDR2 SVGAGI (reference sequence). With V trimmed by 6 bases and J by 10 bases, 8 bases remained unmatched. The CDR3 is CASSEVGLAGEEQFF. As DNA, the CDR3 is TGTGCCAGCAGCGAGGTGGGACTAGCGGGGGAAGAGCAGTTCTTC.